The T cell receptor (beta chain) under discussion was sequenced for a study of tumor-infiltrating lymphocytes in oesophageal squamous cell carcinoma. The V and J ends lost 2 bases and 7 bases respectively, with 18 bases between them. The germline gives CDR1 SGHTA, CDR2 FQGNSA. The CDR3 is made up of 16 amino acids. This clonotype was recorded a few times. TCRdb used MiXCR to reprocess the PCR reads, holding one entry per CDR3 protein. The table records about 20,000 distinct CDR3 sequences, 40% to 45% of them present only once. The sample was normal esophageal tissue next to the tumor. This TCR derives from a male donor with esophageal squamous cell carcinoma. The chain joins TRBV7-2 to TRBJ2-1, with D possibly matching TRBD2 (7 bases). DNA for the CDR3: TGTGCCAGCAGCTTAAGGGGGGGGGAGCGGTGGAATGAGCAGTTCTTC. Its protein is CASSLRGGERWNEQFF.